Below, one T cell receptor beta chain is given with its context. These data come from a study of PD-1 blockade in classical Hodgkin lymphoma. TCRdb's table, derived via immunoSEQ multiplex PCR, lists solely in-frame clones and lacks some. The table has some 26,000 clones, roughly 84% seen once. Every patient was affected by relapse after autologous stem cell transplantation, while exposure to brentuximab vedotin was not uniform. Purification of CD4+ T cells from thawed PBMCs was achieved by magnetic negative selection. The receptor was derived from a human donor with classical Hodgkin lymphoma. This sample comprised CD4+ T cells from blood, obtained at baseline.

The CDR3 DNA sequence: TGTGCCAGCAGTTACGAGGCCCGCGGGCAGCCCCAGCATTTT. Its protein product is CASSYEARGQPQHF. The rearrangement uses TRBV6-5 and TRBJ1-5, with D unresolved. Trimming left V 2 bases short and J 7 bases short, with 12 bases between. The CDR3 runs 14 residues. Germline assignment: CDR1 MNHEY and CDR2 SVGAGI.